These 29 T cell receptor beta chains share one sample of origin, sequenced in a study of blood T cell repertoires in COVID-19. Sequencing was performed with immunoSEQ multiplex PCR; in TCRdb, only in-frame clones are kept and a portion is missing. The sample consists of approximately 170,000 clones, about 85% of them appearing once. The source material was peripheral blood. The receptors originated from a woman of 80 years or more with COVID-19, enrolled during active disease.

This clone showed up just once. Distinct nucleotide sequences in the sample also encode this CDR3. In DNA, the CDR3 is TGCAGTGCTAGTAGGGGGAGCAATCAGCCCCAGCATTTT. Amino acids: CSASRGSNQPQHF. V and J are TRBV20-1 and TRBJ1-5; TRBD1 is a possible D gene (6 bases). This CDR3 has 13 amino acids. The V and J ends lost 3 bases and 1 base respectively, with 7 bases between them. The V gene's germline CDR1 is DFQATT and CDR2 SNEGSKA (reference sequence).

The chain joins TRBV7-9 to TRBJ1-6; D uncertain. The germline CDR1 and CDR2 sequences are SEHNR and FQNEAQ (reference sequence). The CDR3 spans 15 residues. V lost 3 bases to trimming and J lost 0 bases, with 6 bases between them. The CDR3 reads CASSLSGSYNSPLHF. CDR3 sequence (DNA): TGTGCCAGCAGCTTGTCGGGCTCCTATAATTCACCCCTCCACTTT.

V is TRBV5-1 and J is TRBJ2-5; 8 nucleotides match TRBD1. CDR1 is SGHRS and CDR2 is YFSETQ in the germline V gene. The CDR3 length is 14 residues. V lost 4 bases to trimming and J lost 3 bases; unmatched junction nucleotides: 5. Written as DNA, the CDR3 is TGCGCCAGCAGCCCCGGGACAGGAAAAGAGACCCAGTACTTC. It codes for CASSPGTGKETQYF.

The gene calls are TRBV10-3 and TRBJ1-3; D is uncertain. The germline V gene has CDR1 ENHRY and CDR2 SYGVKD. This CDR3 spans 13 amino acids. V lost 9 bases and J lost 0, with 9 bases in between. CDR3 DNA sequence: TGTGCCATAGAGGCGAGCTCTGGAAACACCATATATTTT. Protein product: CAIEASSGNTIYF.

The rearrangement uses TRBV1 and TRBJ2-7; TRBD2 is the table's D call and was not checked against the DNA. TRBV1 is labeled a pseudogene. This CDR3 is 16 amino acids long. The CDR3 DNA sequence: TGCACCAGCAGCCAAGATTGGCGGGAGGTGGCCTACGAGCAGTACTTC. As protein: CTSSQDWREVAYEQYF.

The gene calls are TRBV20-1 and TRBJ2-5, with 7 bases aligning to TRBD2. The CDR3 totals 10 residues. Germline values: CDR1 DFQATT, CDR2 SNEGSKA (reference sequence). V lost 5 bases to trimming and J lost 9 bases; unmatched junction nucleotides: 3. CDR3 coding DNA: TGCAGTGCTCCAGCGGGATCCCAGTACTTC. Protein sequence: CSAPAGSQYF.

The chain recombines TRBV6-1 with TRBJ1-2; weak D call: TRBD1 (5 bases). V was clipped by 2 bases and J by 4 bases, with 14 bases between them. The CDR3 extends over 15 amino acids. The germline V gene encodes CDR1 MNHNS and CDR2 SASEGT. CDR3 sequence reads: CASSENPAGSYGYTF. The CDR3 DNA reads as TGTGCCAGCAGTGAAAACCCAGCAGGGTCCTATGGCTACACCTTC.

The chain recombines TRBV25-1 with TRBJ2-3, with TRBD2 matching 9 bases. The CDR3 consists of 15 residues. Germline values: CDR1 MGHDK, CDR2 SYGVNS. The V gene end was trimmed by 3 bases and the J gene end by 5 bases; junction bases not matched to a gene: 6. The CDR3 nucleotides are TGTGCCAGCAGTGACGGGCGCGGGGGGGGAGATACGCAGTATTTT. Amino acid sequence: CASSDGRGGGDTQYF.

The V and J genes are TRBV10-1 and TRBJ1-4; TRBD1 matches at 7 bases. The CDR3 covers 14 residues. Germline V gene data show CDR1 as WNHNN and CDR2 as SYGVQD (reference sequence). V trimming: 3 bases; J trimming: 5 bases; junction bases outside the gene matches: 3. The CDR3 nucleotides are TGCGCCAGCAGTGACGGGACAGTAAATGAAAAACTGTTTTTT. It translates to CASSDGTVNEKLFF.

This clone was detected only once. The chain carries TRBV4-1 and TRBJ2-1; a possible D gene is TRBD1 (6 bases). Trimming stripped 1 base from V and 8 bases from J, with 15 bases between. The length of the CDR3 is 15 residues. Germline CDR1 and CDR2: MGHRA and YSYEKL. The CDR3 region is CASSQVSLGADEQFF. Written as DNA, the CDR3 is TGCGCCAGCAGCCAAGTTTCTTTGGGGGCGGATGAGCAGTTCTTC.

The gene calls are TRBV11-3 and TRBJ2-2, with D perhaps TRBD2 (5 bases). This CDR3 has 13 residues. Germline V gives CDR1 SGHNT, CDR2 YENEEA. Trimming removed 4 bases from V and 5 bases from J, with 8 bases in between. The CDR3 reads CASSWTATGELFF. The CDR3 DNA reads as TGTGCCAGCAGCTGGACTGCAACCGGGGAGCTGTTTTTT.

V usage is TRBV28 and J usage is TRBJ1-5; 8 nucleotides match TRBD1. After removal of 6 bases from V and 6 bases from J, the junction contained 16 bases not matched to a gene. Germline V gives CDR1 MDHEN, CDR2 SYDVKM. The CDR3 totals 17 residues. This chain's CDR3 is CASRSPGGAGAGQPQHF. The CDR3 nucleotides read TGTGCCAGCAGGTCTCCAGGGGGCGCCGGGGCGGGTCAGCCCCAGCATTTT.

This CDR3 is CARRGENSPLHF. The CDR3 coding sequence is TGCGCCCGTCGTGGGGAGAATTCACCCCTCCACTTT. The V gene is TRBV10-1, the J gene TRBJ1-6; D call uncertain. V was pared by 11 bases and J by 7 bases, with 12 bases between. Germline V gene data show CDR1 as WNHNN and CDR2 as SYGVQD (reference sequence). The length of the CDR3 is 12 residues.

The chain has TRBV4-2 and TRBJ2-7, with TRBD2 identical over 10 bases. CDR3 length: 15 amino acids. Germline lookup yields CDR1 LGHNA and CDR2 YNFKEQ. The V gene end was trimmed by 5 bases and the J gene end by 2 bases; junction bases not matched to a gene: 6. The CDR3 reads CASSTRTSGPYEQYF. CDR3 nucleotide sequence: TGTGCCAGCAGCACTAGGACTAGCGGCCCCTACGAGCAGTACTTC.

This chain joins TRBV7-8 and TRBJ2-5; 11 positions agree with TRBD1. This CDR3 contains 14 residues. Germline CDR1 is SGHVS and CDR2 is FQNEAQ. Unmatched junction bases numbered 2, after V lost 5 bases and J lost 3 bases. CDR3 sequence (DNA): TGTGCCAGCAGCCGGACAGGGGGCGAAGAGACCCAGTACTTC. This codes for CASSRTGGEETQYF.

The V gene is TRBV5-6, the J gene TRBJ1-6, with D perhaps matching TRBD1 (5 bases). This CDR3 spans 15 amino acids. Per germline, CDR1 SGHDT and CDR2 YYEEEE. V lost 4 bases, J lost 6 bases, and 14 bases lay in between. The CDR3 spells CASSPRQGRNSPLHF. The CDR3 region has the DNA TGTGCCAGCAGCCCCCGGCAGGGTCGTAATTCACCCCTCCACTTT.

This clone turned up a few times. This CDR3 reads CASSLGTGGYSPLHF. The CDR3, as DNA: TGTGCCAGCAGCCTCGGGACAGGGGGATATTCACCCCTCCACTTT. The rearrangement uses TRBV7-9 and TRBJ1-6; 11 bases are a match to TRBD1. The CDR3 consists of 15 residues. Trimming at V came to 5 bases and at J to 8 bases, leaving 5 bases not matched to a gene. Per germline, CDR1 SEHNR and CDR2 FQNEAQ (reference sequence).

The chain employs TRBV5-1 and TRBJ1-3, with D unresolved. The V gene's germline CDR1 is SGHRS and CDR2 YFSETQ. The V end lost 1 base, the J end lost 0 bases, and 11 bases lay between the germline ends. This CDR3 spans 16 amino acids. DNA for the CDR3: TGCGCCAGCAGCTTGTGGGCGTCCGACTCTGGAAACACCATATATTTT. As protein: CASSLWASDSGNTIYF. Variable domain in full (rest from reference TRBV5-1 and TRBJ1-3): KAGVTQTPRYLIKTRGQQVTLSCSPISGHRSVSWYQQTPGQGLQFLFEYFSETQRNKGNFPGRFSGRQFSNSRSEMNVSTLELGDSALYLCASSLWASDSGNTIYFGEGSWLTVV.

This chain links TRBV2 with TRBJ2-4; 9 bases align to TRBD1. The CDR3 consists of 12 residues. Germline assignment: CDR1 SNHLY and CDR2 FYNNEI. Losses at the gene ends were 6 bases for V and 8 bases for J; bases not matched to a gene: 2. CDR3 coding DNA: TGTGCCAGCAGGGACAGGGGAGACATTCAGTACTTC. Translation gives CASRDRGDIQYF.

The chain employs TRBV5-1 and TRBJ1-6; a weak D match, TRBD1 (6 bases). Trimming removed 4 bases at V and 9 bases at J, with 20 bases between. Per germline, CDR1 SGHRS and CDR2 YFSETQ. The CDR3 consists of 16 residues. CDR3 residues: CASSPRRRTGISPLHF. In DNA, the CDR3 is TGCGCCAGCAGCCCCAGGCGGAGAACAGGGATTTCACCCCTCCACTTT.

This clone came up a few times. The chain employs TRBV5-1 and TRBJ2-7; D gene unclear. Trimming shortened V by 0 bases and J by 3 bases, and 4 bases separated the two germline ends. The CDR3 is 12 residues long. Per the germline V gene, CDR1 is SGHRS and CDR2 is YFSETQ. Here the CDR3 DNA reads TGCGCCAGCAGCTTGGGAGACTACGAGCAGTACTTC. It codes for CASSLGDYEQYF.

The chain carries TRBV6-5 and TRBJ2-5, with D tentatively TRBD2 (5 bases). Germline V gene lookup returns CDR1 MNHEY and CDR2 SVGAGI. The CDR3 totals 13 residues. The V end lost 2 bases, the J end lost 4 bases, and 8 bases lay between the germline ends. The CDR3 is CASSYRGGETQYF. The CDR3 coding sequence is TGTGCCAGCAGTTACCGGGGTGGAGAGACCCAGTACTTC.

The rearrangement links TRBV6-1 to TRBJ1-5; 10 bases are shared with TRBD1. The trim removed 2 bases at V and 7 bases at J, leaving 5 bases unmatched. The germline V gene encodes CDR1 MNHNS and CDR2 SASEGT. The length of the CDR3 is 15 residues. Written as DNA, the CDR3 is TGTGCCAGCAGTGAAAATGGACAGGGGGGGCAGCCCCAGCATTTT. It yields the protein CASSENGQGGQPQHF.

This rearrangement joins TRBV29-1 to TRBJ2-5; D is perhaps TRBD1 (6 bases). V was clipped by 6 bases and J by 2 bases, with 16 bases between them. The CDR3 sequence is 14 residues long. Germline CDR1 SQVTM, CDR2 ANQGSEA. The CDR3 reads CSVRPGQAQETQYF. CDR3 DNA sequence: TGCAGCGTCCGCCCGGGACAAGCACAAGAGACCCAGTACTTC.

The genes are TRBV5-1 and TRBJ2-3, with 9 bases that match TRBD2. This CDR3 region has 14 residues. V gave up 4 bases and J gave up 9 bases; unmatched junction bases: 9. Germline V gene lookup returns CDR1 SGHRS and CDR2 YFSETQ. CDR3 sequence (DNA): TGCGCCAGCAGCGCCGGCGGGGGGGCTATGACGCAGTATTTT. Amino acids: CASSAGGGAMTQYF.

This clone was counted between two and nine times. This chain connects TRBV28 to TRBJ2-3, with D possibly TRBD2 on 6 matching bases. CDR1 is MDHEN and CDR2 is SYDVKM in the germline V gene. The CDR3 consists of 15 residues. V dropped 6 bases and J dropped 1 base, with 14 bases sitting between them. DNA for the CDR3: TGTGCCAGCAGGGGAAGCGGGTACCGCACAGATACGCAGTATTTT. Its protein is CASRGSGYRTDTQYF.

A single count supports this clone. In DNA form, the CDR3 reads TGTGCCAGCAGCCAAGGTTCGTTGGGTAGCGCCTCTGGGTTGAAGCAGTTCTTC. Protein: CASSQGSLGSASGLKQFF. This chain joins TRBV3-1 (or the pseudogene TRBV3-2) and TRBJ2-1, with D perhaps TRBD2 (5 bases). The CDR3 runs to 18 residues. Germline CDR1 reads LGHDT; CDR2 reads YNNKEL (reference sequence). V dropped 1 base and J dropped 11 bases, with 27 bases sitting between them.

The V and J genes are TRBV15 and TRBJ1-5, with a weak D call TRBD1 (5 bases). This CDR3 has 20 amino acids. Trimming took off 0 bases at V and 0 bases at J, with 21 bases between the two ends. Germline V gene data show CDR1 as LNHNV and CDR2 as YYDKDF (reference sequence). The CDR3 is CATSREGSQEGTYSNQPQHF. The CDR3 DNA reads as TGTGCCACCAGCAGAGAAGGGAGCCAAGAGGGGACTTATAGCAATCAGCCCCAGCATTTT. The complete variable domain, with remaining parts taken from reference TRBV15 and TRBJ1-5, reads DAMVIQNPRYQVTQFGKPVTLSCSQTLNHNVMYWYQQKSSQAPKLLFHYYDKDFNNEADTPDNFQSRRPNTSFCFLDIRSPGLGDTAMYLCATSREGSQEGTYSNQPQHFGDGTRLSIL.

The CDR3 sequence is CSASSPPAYPGLEVGRERGEQYF. CDR3 DNA: TGCAGTGCTAGTTCCCCTCCAGCTTACCCGGGACTAGAGGTTGGGAGGGAGAGAGGGGAGCAGTACTTC. The chain recombines TRBV20-1 with TRBJ2-7, with 8 bases lining up with TRBD2. The junction had 38 bases not matched to a gene; V was cut back by 3 bases and J by 7 bases. The germline gives CDR1 DFQATT, CDR2 SNEGSKA (reference sequence). The CDR3 has 23 amino acids.